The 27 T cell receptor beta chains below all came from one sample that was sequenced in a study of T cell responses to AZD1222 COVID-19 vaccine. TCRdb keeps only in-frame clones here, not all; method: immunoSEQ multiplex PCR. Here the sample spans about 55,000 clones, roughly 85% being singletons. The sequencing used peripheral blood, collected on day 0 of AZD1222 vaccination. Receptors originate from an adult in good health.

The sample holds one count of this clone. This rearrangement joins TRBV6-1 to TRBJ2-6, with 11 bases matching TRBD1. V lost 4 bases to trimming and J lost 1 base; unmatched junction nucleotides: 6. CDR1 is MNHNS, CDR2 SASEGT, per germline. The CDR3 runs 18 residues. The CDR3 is CASSVYRDRGSGANVLTF. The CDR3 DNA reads TGTGCCAGCAGTGTTTACCGGGACAGGGGGTCTGGGGCCAACGTCCTGACTTTC.

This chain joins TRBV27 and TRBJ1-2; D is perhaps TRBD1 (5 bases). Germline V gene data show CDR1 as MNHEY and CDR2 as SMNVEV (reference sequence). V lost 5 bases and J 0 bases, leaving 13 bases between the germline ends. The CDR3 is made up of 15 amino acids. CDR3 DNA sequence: TGTGCCAGCAGTCCGGGGGACTGGACTAACTATGGCTACACCTTC. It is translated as CASSPGDWTNYGYTF.

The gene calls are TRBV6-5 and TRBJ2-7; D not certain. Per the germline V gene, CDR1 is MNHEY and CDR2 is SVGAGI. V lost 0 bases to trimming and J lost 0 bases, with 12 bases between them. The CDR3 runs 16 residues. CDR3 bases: TGTGCCAGCAGTTACTCACGCTTTCCGAGCTCCTACGAGCAGTACTTC. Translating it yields CASSYSRFPSSYEQYF.

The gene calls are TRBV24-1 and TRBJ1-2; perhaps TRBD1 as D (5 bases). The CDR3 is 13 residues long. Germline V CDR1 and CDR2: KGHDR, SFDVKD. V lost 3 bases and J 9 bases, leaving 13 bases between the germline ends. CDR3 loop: CATSDEWEGSYTF. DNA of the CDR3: TGTGCCACCAGTGATGAGTGGGAGGGGAGCTACACCTTC.

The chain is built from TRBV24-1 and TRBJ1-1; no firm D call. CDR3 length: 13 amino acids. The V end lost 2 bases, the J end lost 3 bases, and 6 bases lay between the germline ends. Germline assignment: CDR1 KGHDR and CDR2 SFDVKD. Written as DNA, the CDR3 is TGTGCCACCAGTGATTCTGGCTACACTGAAGCTTTCTTT. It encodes CATSDSGYTEAFF.

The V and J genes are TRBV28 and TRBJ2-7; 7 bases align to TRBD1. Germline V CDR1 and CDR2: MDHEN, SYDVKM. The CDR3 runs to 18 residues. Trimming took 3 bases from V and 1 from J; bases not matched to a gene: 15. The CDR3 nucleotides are TGTGCCAGCAGTTTCCCCTTAAAGAACAGGGGTAGGTCCTACGAGCAGTACTTC. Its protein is CASSFPLKNRGRSYEQYF.

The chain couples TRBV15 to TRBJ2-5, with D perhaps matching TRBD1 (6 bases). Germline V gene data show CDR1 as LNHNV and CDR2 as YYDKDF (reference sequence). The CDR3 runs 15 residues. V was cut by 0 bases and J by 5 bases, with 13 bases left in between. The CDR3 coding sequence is TGTGCCACCAGCAGAGATCCTCAGAGGGGGGAGACCCAGTACTTC. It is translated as CATSRDPQRGETQYF.

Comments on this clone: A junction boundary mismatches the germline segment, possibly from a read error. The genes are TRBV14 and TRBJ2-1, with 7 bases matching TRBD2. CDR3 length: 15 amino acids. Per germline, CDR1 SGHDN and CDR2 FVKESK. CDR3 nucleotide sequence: TGTGTCAGCAGCCAATCGGGGGGCTCCTACAATGAGCAGTTCTTC. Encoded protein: CVSSQSGGSYNEQFF.

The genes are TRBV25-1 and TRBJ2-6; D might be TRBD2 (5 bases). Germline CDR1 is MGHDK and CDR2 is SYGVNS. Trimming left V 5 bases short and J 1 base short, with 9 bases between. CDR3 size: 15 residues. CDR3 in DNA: TGTGCCAGCAGTCCCCGGGGATCTGGGGCCAACGTCCTGACTTTC. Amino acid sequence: CASSPRGSGANVLTF.

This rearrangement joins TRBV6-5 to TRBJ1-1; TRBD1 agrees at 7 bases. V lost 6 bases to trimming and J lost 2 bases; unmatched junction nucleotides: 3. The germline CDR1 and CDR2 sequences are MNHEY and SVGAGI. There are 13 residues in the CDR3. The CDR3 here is CASRGTVNTEAFF. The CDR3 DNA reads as TGTGCCAGCAGAGGGACAGTCAACACTGAAGCTTTCTTT.

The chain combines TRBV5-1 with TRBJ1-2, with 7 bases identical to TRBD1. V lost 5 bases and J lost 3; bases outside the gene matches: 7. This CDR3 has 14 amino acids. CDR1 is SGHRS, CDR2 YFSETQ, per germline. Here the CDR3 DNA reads TGCGCCAGCAGTCCCACAGGGGACGACTATGGCTACACCTTC. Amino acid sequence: CASSPTGDDYGYTF.

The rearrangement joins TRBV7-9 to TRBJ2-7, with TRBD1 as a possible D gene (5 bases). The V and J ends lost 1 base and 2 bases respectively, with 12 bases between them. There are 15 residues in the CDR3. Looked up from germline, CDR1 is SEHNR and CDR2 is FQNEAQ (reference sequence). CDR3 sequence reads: CASSLGTGPTYEQYF. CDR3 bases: TGTGCCAGCAGCTTAGGTACAGGTCCCACCTACGAGCAGTACTTC.

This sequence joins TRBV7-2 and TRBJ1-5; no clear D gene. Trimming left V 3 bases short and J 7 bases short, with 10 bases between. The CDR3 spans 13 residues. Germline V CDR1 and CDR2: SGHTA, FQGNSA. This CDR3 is CASSFGDGQPQHF. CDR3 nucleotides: TGTGCCAGCAGCTTCGGGGATGGGCAGCCCCAGCATTTT.

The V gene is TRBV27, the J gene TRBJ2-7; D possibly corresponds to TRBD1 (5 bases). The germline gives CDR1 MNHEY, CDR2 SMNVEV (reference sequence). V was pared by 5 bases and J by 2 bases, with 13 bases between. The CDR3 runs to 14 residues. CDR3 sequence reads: CASSQNTGTYEQYF. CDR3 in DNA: TGTGCCAGCAGTCAAAACACAGGCACCTACGAGCAGTACTTC.

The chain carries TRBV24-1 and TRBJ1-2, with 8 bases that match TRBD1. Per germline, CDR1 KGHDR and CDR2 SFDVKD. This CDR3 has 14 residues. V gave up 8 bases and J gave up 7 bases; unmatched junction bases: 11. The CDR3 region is CATKGTGTGGGYTF. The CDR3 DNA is TGTGCCACCAAAGGGACAGGTACAGGAGGTGGCTACACCTTC.

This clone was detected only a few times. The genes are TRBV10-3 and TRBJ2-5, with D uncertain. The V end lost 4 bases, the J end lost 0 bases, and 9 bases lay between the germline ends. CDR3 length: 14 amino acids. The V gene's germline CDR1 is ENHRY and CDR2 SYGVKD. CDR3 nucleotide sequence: TGTGCCATCAGTGGTTCCTCGGACCAAGAGACCCAGTACTTC. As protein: CAISGSSDQETQYF.

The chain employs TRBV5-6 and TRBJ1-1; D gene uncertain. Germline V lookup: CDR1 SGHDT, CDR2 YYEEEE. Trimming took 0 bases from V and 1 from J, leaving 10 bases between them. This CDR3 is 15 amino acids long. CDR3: CASSLDGYWNTEAFF. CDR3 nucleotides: TGTGCCAGCAGCTTGGATGGGTATTGGAACACTGAAGCTTTCTTT.

CDR3 in amino acids: CASSLRDSGNTIYF. The CDR3 nucleotides are TGTGCCAGCAGCTTGAGGGACTCTGGAAACACCATATATTTT. The chain joins TRBV11-1 to TRBJ1-3; D not certain. Trimming left V 3 bases short and J 0 bases short, with 6 bases between. The CDR3 extends over 14 amino acids. Germline CDR1 and CDR2: SGHAT and FQDESV (reference sequence).

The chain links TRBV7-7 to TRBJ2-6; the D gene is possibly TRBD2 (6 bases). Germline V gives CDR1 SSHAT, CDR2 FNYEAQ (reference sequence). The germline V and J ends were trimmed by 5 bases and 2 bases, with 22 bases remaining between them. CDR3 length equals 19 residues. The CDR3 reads CASSPSLPLASPGANVLTF. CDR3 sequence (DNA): TGTGCCAGCAGCCCTTCCCTTCCACTAGCATCCCCTGGGGCCAACGTCCTGACTTTC.

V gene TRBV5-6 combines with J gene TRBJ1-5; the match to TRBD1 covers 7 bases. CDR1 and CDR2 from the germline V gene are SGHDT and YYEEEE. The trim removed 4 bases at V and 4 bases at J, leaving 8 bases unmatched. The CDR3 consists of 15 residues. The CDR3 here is CASSSRDRQNQPQHF. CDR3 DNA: TGTGCCAGCAGCAGCCGGGACAGACAAAATCAGCCCCAGCATTTT.

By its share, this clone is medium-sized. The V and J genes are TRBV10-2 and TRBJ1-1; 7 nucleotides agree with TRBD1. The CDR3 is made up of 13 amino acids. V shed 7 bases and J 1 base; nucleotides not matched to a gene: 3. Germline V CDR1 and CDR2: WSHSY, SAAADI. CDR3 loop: CASIEGANTEAFF. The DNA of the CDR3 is TGCGCCAGCATCGAGGGGGCGAACACTGAAGCTTTCTTT.

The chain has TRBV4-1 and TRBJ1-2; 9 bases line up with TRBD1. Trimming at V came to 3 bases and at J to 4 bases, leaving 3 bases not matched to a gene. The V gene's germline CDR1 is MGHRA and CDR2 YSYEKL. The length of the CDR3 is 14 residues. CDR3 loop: CASSQGDRAYGYTF. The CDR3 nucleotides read TGCGCCAGCAGCCAGGGGGACAGGGCCTATGGCTACACCTTC.

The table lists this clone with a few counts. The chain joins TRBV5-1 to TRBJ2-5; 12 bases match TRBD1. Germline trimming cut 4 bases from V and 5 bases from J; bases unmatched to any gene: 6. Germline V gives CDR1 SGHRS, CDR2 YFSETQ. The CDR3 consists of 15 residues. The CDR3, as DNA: TGCGCCAGCAGCCTCGGGACAGGGGGCCGGGAGACCCAGTACTTC. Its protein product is CASSLGTGGRETQYF.

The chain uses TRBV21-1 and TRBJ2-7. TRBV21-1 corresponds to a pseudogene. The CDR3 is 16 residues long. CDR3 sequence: CASSNPGTESSYEQYF. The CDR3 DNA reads TGTGCCAGCAGCAACCCCGGGACGGAGAGCTCCTACGAGCAGTACTTC.

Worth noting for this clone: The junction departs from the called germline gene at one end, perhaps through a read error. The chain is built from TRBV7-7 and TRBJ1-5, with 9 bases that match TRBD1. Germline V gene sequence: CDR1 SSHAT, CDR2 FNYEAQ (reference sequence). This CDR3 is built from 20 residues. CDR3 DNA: TGTGCTAGCAGCTTAGAGGTACTAGTGGACAGGGGATATTTCAATCAGCCCCAGCATTTT. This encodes CASSLEVLVDRGYFNQPQHF.

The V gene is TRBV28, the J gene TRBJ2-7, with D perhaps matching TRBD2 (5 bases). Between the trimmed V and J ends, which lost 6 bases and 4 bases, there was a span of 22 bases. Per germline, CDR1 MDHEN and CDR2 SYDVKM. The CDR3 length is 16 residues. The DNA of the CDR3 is TGTGCCAGCAGGCCCCCGAGGGCTGGAACCCGATACGAGCAGTACTTC. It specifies CASRPPRAGTRYEQYF.

The CDR3: CASSFGTGGIQYF. DNA for the CDR3: TGTGCCAGCAGCTTCGGGACAGGGGGAATACAGTACTTC. The V and J genes are TRBV11-3 and TRBJ2-7; 11 bases map to TRBD1. J lost 10 bases, V lost 3 bases, and 5 bases had no gene match. The CDR3 runs 13 residues. CDR1 is SGHNT and CDR2 is YENEEA in the germline V gene.